The entry below describes one T cell receptor beta chain. The sample belongs to a study of blood T cell repertoires in COVID-19. Assay: immunoSEQ multiplex PCR; the TCRdb copy retains only in-frame clones and omits some. The table records 190,000 or so clones, roughly four fifths of them present only once. This CDR3 contains 15 residues. CDR1 is LNHDA, CDR2 SQIVND, per germline (reference sequence). V was cut by 3 bases and J by 2 bases, with 11 bases left in between. The source of this sequence is a man aged 35 to 55 who had recovered from COVID-19. J is TRBJ2-4 and V is TRBV19, with a tentative D call TRBD2 (6 bases). What was sequenced was PBMCs or T cells enriched from blood (not recorded which). The CDR3: CASSMGGATKNIQYF. The CDR3 DNA is TGTGCCAGTAGTATGGGGGGAGCAACCAAAAACATTCAGTACTTC.